These 8 T cell receptor beta chains were all obtained from the same sample, sequenced in a study of regulatory T cells in long-lasting Graves disease. Time point in this sample: newly diagnosed GD, antithyroid drugs for less than 3 months. Making the TCR library involved RNA that had been extracted from PBMCs. Arm-PCR of CDR3 regions and iRepertoire HTBI primers were the basis on which TCR beta libraries were built. TCRdb re-called the multiplex PCR reads with MiXCR, one entry per CDR3 protein. The sample carries about 500,000 distinct CDR3 sequences, 12% recorded once. These sequences were also reported in another study, on T cells in Graves' hyperthyroidism and ophthalmopathy.

Sample: peripheral blood mononuclear cells (PBMCs), taken at new diagnosis, from a patient treated with antithyroid drugs. These TCRs come from a woman aged 25-40 years with Graves disease.

The J gene is TRBJ2-4, the V gene TRBV6-1; 7 bases are a match to TRBD1. J was trimmed by 1 base and V by 3 bases; bases with no gene match: 3. This CDR3 region has 15 residues. Germline CDR1 MNHNS, CDR2 SASEGT. CDR3 sequence (DNA): TGTGCCAGCAGTGACAGGGGGTCGGCCAAAAACATTCAGTACTTC. This translates into CASSDRGSAKNIQYF.

This clonotype was observed at least ten times. The J gene is TRBJ2-3, the V gene TRBV20-1, with 11 positions matching TRBD2. CDR1 and CDR2 (germline): DFQATT, SNEGSKA (reference sequence). Germline trimming cut 2 bases from V and 10 bases from J; bases unmatched to any gene: 14. The CDR3 spans 16 residues. CDR3 DNA sequence: TGCAGTGCTAGACCCATAGCGGGAGGGCCGCCGGCTGCGCAGTATTTT. It translates to CSARPIAGGPPAAQYF.

Many counts were recorded for this clonotype. CDR3 residues: CASSPRAGSSEQPQHF. Written as DNA, the CDR3 is TGTGCCAGCAGTCCGAGGGCAGGGTCTAGTGAGCAGCCCCAGCATTTT. This rearrangement joins TRBV28 to TRBJ1-5, with a tentative D call TRBD1 (5 bases). Per the germline V gene, CDR1 is MDHEN and CDR2 is SYDVKM. This CDR3 spans 16 amino acids. Trimming took off 5 bases at V and 7 bases at J, with 21 bases between the two ends. Complete variable domain (other parts from reference TRBV28 and TRBJ1-5): DVKVTQSSRYLVKRTGEKVFLECVQDMDHENMFWYRQDPGLGLRLIYFSYDVKMKEKGDIPEGYSVSREKKERFSLILESASTNQTSMYLCASSPRAGSSEQPQHFGDGTRLSIL.

This clonotype has a single count. A much larger clone sits a single nucleotide away, making a read error possible. The J gene is TRBJ1-1, the V gene TRBV12-3 or TRBV12-4; D gene ambiguous. Trimming took off 5 bases at V and 4 bases at J, with 8 bases between the two ends. The CDR3 runs to 12 residues. The CDR3 sequence: CASSESCTEAFF. The CDR3 region has the DNA TGTGCCAGCAGTGAGTCGTGCACTGAAGCTTTCTTT.

In its sample, this clonotype was seen many times. V is TRBV20-1 and J is TRBJ2-1; 9 nucleotides line up with TRBD2. Germline values: CDR1 DFQATT, CDR2 SNEGSKA (reference sequence). This CDR3 is built from 17 residues. V was clipped by 5 bases and J by 8 bases; unmatched bases: 19. CDR3 amino acids: CSAAPRKSSGIGDEQFF. CDR3 nucleotides: TGCAGTGCTGCGCCCCGGAAGTCTAGCGGGATCGGGGATGAGCAGTTCTTC.

The chain couples TRBV9 to TRBJ2-1, with 8 bases fitting TRBD2. J lost 15 bases, V lost 2 bases, and 4 bases had no gene match. This CDR3 contains 11 residues. Germline CDR1 is SGDLS and CDR2 is YYNGEE. CDR3 protein: CASSVFGGGFF. As DNA, the CDR3 is TGTGCCAGCAGCGTGTTCGGGGGGGGGTTCTTC.

This clonotype occurred many times. The CDR3 sequence: CASSLHGQETQYF. CDR3 nucleotides: TGTGCCAGCAGCTTACACGGACAAGAGACCCAGTACTTC. This sequence joins TRBV6-1 and TRBJ2-5; D gene ambiguous. Germline V gene lookup returns CDR1 MNHNS and CDR2 SASEGT. With 6 bases removed from V and 2 bases from J, the gap between germline ends came to 10 bases. The CDR3 totals 13 residues.

This clonotype was found a few times. The V and J genes are TRBV20-1 and TRBJ2-3; 9 bases fit TRBD2. V was clipped by 5 bases and J by 3 bases; unmatched bases: 15. The CDR3 runs to 17 residues. Per germline, CDR1 DFQATT and CDR2 SNEGSKA (reference sequence). The CDR3 reads CSASTGLGLAFTDTQYF. The CDR3 coding sequence is TGCAGTGCTTCGACCGGCCTCGGACTAGCGTTTACAGATACGCAGTATTTT.